Presented here are 7 T cell receptor beta chains from one specimen sequenced in a study of T cell responses to AZD1222 COVID-19 vaccine. Assay used: immunoSEQ multiplex PCR; TCRdb lists only in-frame clones, some missing. The sample holds roughly 150,000 clones, more than 85% seen once. This sample comprised peripheral blood, obtained 28 days after the second AZD1222 dose. These TCRs come from an adult who received the AZD1222 COVID-19 vaccine.

The chain carries TRBV5-1 and TRBJ1-4, with TRBD1 matching 7 bases. The CDR3 spans 15 residues. J lost 4 bases, V lost 0 bases, and 3 bases had no gene match. Germline V gene lookup returns CDR1 SGHRS and CDR2 YFSETQ. The CDR3 DNA follows: TGCGCCAGCAGCTTGGCGGGACAGAGTAATGAAAAACTGTTTTTT. As protein: CASSLAGQSNEKLFF. Combining the CDR3 with reference TRBV5-1 and TRBJ1-4 gives the whole variable domain KAGVTQTPRYLIKTRGQQVTLSCSPISGHRSVSWYQQTPGQGLQFLFEYFSETQRNKGNFPGRFSGRQFSNSRSEMNVSTLELGDSALYLCASSLAGQSNEKLFFGSGTQLSVL.

The chain employs TRBV19 and TRBJ1-5, with TRBD1 identical over 7 bases. With V trimmed by 5 bases and J by 0 bases, 7 bases remained unmatched. The CDR3 totals 16 residues. Germline V gene sequence: CDR1 LNHDA, CDR2 SQIVND (reference sequence). This CDR3 reads CASSGNRGISNQPQHF. The CDR3 region has the DNA TGTGCCAGTAGTGGAAACAGGGGAATTAGCAATCAGCCCCAGCATTTT.

The gene calls are TRBV19 and TRBJ2-2; perhaps TRBD1 as D (6 bases). V was pared by 5 bases and J by 0 bases, with 10 bases between. CDR3 size: 15 residues. Germline V lookup: CDR1 LNHDA, CDR2 SQIVND (reference sequence). The CDR3 spells CASSSGAANTGELFF. CDR3 DNA sequence: TGTGCCAGTAGTTCAGGGGCAGCGAACACCGGGGAGCTGTTTTTT.

The chain couples TRBV6-5 to TRBJ1-1; no definite D call. The CDR3 totals 14 residues. Trimming pared 0 bases from V and 2 bases from J, leaving 7 bases between. Germline V gene lookup returns CDR1 MNHEY and CDR2 SVGAGI. The CDR3 spells CASSYSEDNTEAFF. The CDR3 DNA is TGTGCCAGCAGTTACTCAGAGGATAACACTGAAGCTTTCTTT.

V is TRBV6-2 or TRBV6-3 and J is TRBJ2-1; D ambiguous. Germline loops: CDR1 MNHEY, CDR2 SVGEGT. V was pared by 2 bases and J by 9 bases, with 8 bases between. This CDR3 has 12 residues. The CDR3 nucleotides read TGTGCCAGCAGTTACAGGGTTGTTGAGCAGTTCTTC. This codes for CASSYRVVEQFF.

The rearrangement joins TRBV27 to TRBJ1-2, with D possibly TRBD1 on 6 matching bases. The CDR3 has 15 amino acids. V was trimmed by 6 bases and J by 1 base, leaving 15 bases between them. CDR1 is MNHEY, CDR2 SMNVEV, per germline (reference sequence). CDR3 nucleotide sequence: TGTGCCAGCAGACCCCTGGGGGCAGGTAACTATGGCTACACCTTC. Translating it yields CASRPLGAGNYGYTF.

CDR3 nucleotide sequence: TGTGCCAGCAGTTCGCAGAACTTCTACACCGGGGAGCTGTTTTTT. Translating it yields CASSSQNFYTGELFF. The chain employs TRBV28 and TRBJ2-2; D gene uncertain. The length of the CDR3 is 15 residues. CDR1 MDHEN and CDR2 SYDVKM come from the germline V gene. Trimming removed 4 bases from V and 3 bases from J, with 12 bases in between. The whole variable domain, filled in from reference TRBV28 and TRBJ2-2, reads DVKVTQSSRYLVKRTGEKVFLECVQDMDHENMFWYRQDPGLGLRLIYFSYDVKMKEKGDIPEGYSVSREKKERFSLILESASTNQTSMYLCASSSQNFYTGELFFGEGSRLTVL.